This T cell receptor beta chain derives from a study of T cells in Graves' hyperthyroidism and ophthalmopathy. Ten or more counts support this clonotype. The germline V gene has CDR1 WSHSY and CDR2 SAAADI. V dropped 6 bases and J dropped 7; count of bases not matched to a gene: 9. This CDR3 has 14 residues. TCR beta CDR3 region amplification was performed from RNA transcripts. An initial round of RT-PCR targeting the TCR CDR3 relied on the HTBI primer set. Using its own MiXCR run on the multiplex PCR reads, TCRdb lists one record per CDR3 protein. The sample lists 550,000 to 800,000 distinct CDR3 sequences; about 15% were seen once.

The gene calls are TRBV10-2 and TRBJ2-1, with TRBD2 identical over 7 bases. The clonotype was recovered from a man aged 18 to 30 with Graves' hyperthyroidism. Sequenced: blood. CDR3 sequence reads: CASSPSGMGNEQFF. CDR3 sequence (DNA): TGCGCCAGCAGCCCCAGCGGGATGGGGAATGAGCAGTTCTTC.